This TCR beta chain was identified during a study of cytomegalovirus exposure and HLA in healthy donors. Both 60 Vbeta primers and 13 Jbeta primers went into the PCR. Data came from immunoSEQ multiplex PCR; TCRdb stores just in-frame clones and leaves some out. Its listing shows about 51,000 clones. Germline V lookup: CDR1 LGHNA, CDR2 YNFKEQ. This CDR3 region has 15 residues. Trimming shortened V by 1 base and J by 0 bases, and 7 bases separated the two germline ends. This TCR came from a female donor in good health and CMV-seronegative. Sequencing was done on a sample of PBMCs. The chain links TRBV4-2 to TRBJ1-5; D unresolved. The CDR3 nucleotides read TGTGCCAGCAGCCAAGGGGCTTATAGCAATCAGCCCCAGCATTTT. Protein: CASSQGAYSNQPQHF.